This T cell receptor beta chain was captured by sequencing in a study of regulatory T cells in long-lasting Graves disease. Overall study context: Treatment with antithyroid drugs for over 5 years, together with positive TSH receptor antibodies, meant persistent Graves' disease.

This CDR3 is built from 13 residues. The germline gives CDR1 MGHRA, CDR2 YSYEKL. Trimming removed 2 bases from V and 3 bases from J, with 4 bases in between. Noted time point: persistent/refractory GD, antithyroid drugs over 5 years with positive TRAb. With RNA extracted from PBMCs as input, the TCR library was made. Assembly of TCR beta libraries relied on iRepertoire HTBI primers together with Arm-PCR of CDR3 regions. Original analysis: Throughout the samples, researchers identified roughly 60 TRBV and about 15 TRBJ segments. TCRdb ran MiXCR on the multiplex PCR reads and lists one entry per CDR3 protein. The V and J calls were not made by the authors but by TCRdb's processing. This repertoire shows roughly 450,000 distinct CDR3 sequences, around a fifth found once; its top ten account for less than 15%. The table lists this clonotype with a few counts. Its antigen is as yet unknown. Study findings and constraints: TCR diversity in persistent Graves' patients was below that of newly diagnosed ones. Relative to new patients (roughly 1,000), persistent patients exhibited greater sharing of public clonotypes (over 2,500).

The chain has TRBV4-1 and TRBJ1-4; D is undetermined. This TCR was sampled from a female donor with Graves disease. The specimen was peripheral blood mononuclear cells (PBMCs), collected when the disease was refractory, from a patient treated with antithyroid drugs. The CDR3, as DNA: TGCGCCAGCAGCCAACTCCCTAATGAAAAACTGTTTTTT. Its protein is CASSQLPNEKLFF.